The clone carrying this T cell receptor beta chain was counted a few times. Its antigen is still unknown. TCR alpha and TCR beta cDNA libraries carrying sample barcodes and UMIs came from 5'RACE with constant-segment primers. From the 5' RACE reads, TCRdb called clonotypes with MiXCR, one entry per CDR3 protein. The sample lists a few hundred thousand distinct CDR3 sequences; more than 20% were seen once. This sample is drawn from a study of T-cell memory formation after mild COVID-19. Trimming cost V 4 bases and J 0 bases; bases outside gene matches: 2. CDR3 length: 14 residues. Per germline, CDR1 LGHNA and CDR2 YNFKEQ. Study results and limitations: Specificity for SARS-CoV-2 was not confirmed among the second-wave clones peaking on day 37. Clones that got smaller from day 15 to 85 had even CD4/CD8, while clones growing later tipped toward CD4+. Clones which contracted sat mainly in CM and EM if CD4+, and in EMRA if CD8+.

This TCR derives from an adult woman who had mild COVID-19 (a few samples of this study predate the infection). Cell type and time point are not known. The rearrangement links TRBV4-2 to TRBJ2-5, with 7 positions matching TRBD2. Sequencing was carried out using PBMCs or a T cell subset sorted from them (not recorded which). The CDR3 DNA is TGTGCCAGCAGCCGAGGGACTAACCAAGAGACCCAGTACTTC. It encodes CASSRGTNQETQYF.